The rows below give T cell receptor beta chains drawn from one sample of a study of CD8 T cells in Susac syndrome. A single record per CDR3 protein comes from TCRdb applying MiXCR to the immunoSEQ multiplex PCR reads. The top ten clones hold approximately 0.099% of a sample with some 170,000 distinct CDR3 sequences, around 94% of them seen once. The sample taken for sequencing was CD4+ T cells from PBMCs. The receptors come from a human donor with Susac syndrome. CDR3s include the opening cysteine and the closing phenylalanine or tryptophan. Fields, in order: CDR3 length, J gene, D gene, V gene, clone size, CDR3 DNA, CDR3 protein. A D gene is named only where the DNA matches it firmly. Where a row states a size, it is once, few, many or the class of an expanded clone; other rows omit it.

CDR3 length: 19; J gene: TRBJ2-5; D gene: TRBD2; V gene: TRBV20-1; clone size: .; CDR3 DNA: TGCAGTGCTAGATCTCGACCGGGACTAGCGGGGGGAAACCAAGAGACCCAGTACTTC; CDR3 protein: CSARSRPGLAGGNQETQYF
CDR3 length: 13; J gene: TRBJ1-5; D gene: .; V gene: TRBV12-3/TRBV12-4; clone size: .; CDR3 DNA: TGTGCCAGCAGTGGAATTCGCAATCAGCCCCAGCATTTT; CDR3 protein: CASSGIRNQPQHF
CDR3 length: 13; J gene: TRBJ1-6; D gene: .; V gene: TRBV14; clone size: .; CDR3 DNA: TGTGCCAGCAGCCAAGATACTAATTCACCCCTCCACTTT; CDR3 protein: CASSQDTNSPLHF
CDR3 length: 15; J gene: TRBJ2-5; D gene: TRBD1; V gene: TRBV24-1; clone size: .; CDR3 DNA: TGTGCCACCAGTGATGCCGGGACAGTAATAGAGACCCAGTACTTC; CDR3 protein: CATSDAGTVIETQYF
CDR3 length: 14; J gene: TRBJ2-7; D gene: .; V gene: TRBV6-5; clone size: .; CDR3 DNA: TGTGCCAGCAGTTACCGCCGGGGGCCCTACGAGCAGTACTTC; CDR3 protein: CASSYRRGPYEQYF
CDR3 length: 16; J gene: TRBJ2-5; D gene: TRBD1; V gene: TRBV5-1; clone size: .; CDR3 DNA: TGCGCCAGCAGCCATCCGGGACAGGGGGCTGGAGAGACCCAGTACTTC; CDR3 protein: CASSHPGQGAGETQYF
CDR3 length: 15; J gene: TRBJ1-3; D gene: TRBD1; V gene: TRBV5-1; clone size: .; CDR3 DNA: TGCGCCAGCAGCTTAGACAGGGCCCCCGGAAACACCATATATTTT; CDR3 protein: CASSLDRAPGNTIYF
CDR3 length: 16; J gene: TRBJ2-7; D gene: TRBD2; V gene: TRBV3-1; clone size: .; CDR3 DNA: TGTGCCAGCAGCCGCGAGGGAAGCGGGGCCACCTACGAGCAGTACTTC; CDR3 protein: CASSREGSGATYEQYF
CDR3 length: 14; J gene: TRBJ1-1; D gene: TRBD1; V gene: TRBV2; clone size: .; CDR3 DNA: TGTGCCAGCAAAGGGACAGGGGGCAGCACTGAAGCTTTCTTT; CDR3 protein: CASKGTGGSTEAFF
CDR3 length: 15; J gene: TRBJ2-7; D gene: .; V gene: TRBV4-2; clone size: .; CDR3 DNA: TGTGCCAGCAGCCAACCTAAGAAGGGGGCCTACGAGCAGTACTTC; CDR3 protein: CASSQPKKGAYEQYF
CDR3 length: 13; J gene: TRBJ1-1; D gene: .; V gene: TRBV24-1; clone size: .; CDR3 DNA: TGTGCCACCAGTGTGGGGGGGAACGCTGAAGCTTTCTTT; CDR3 protein: CATSVGGNAEAFF
CDR3 length: 15; J gene: TRBJ1-2; D gene: TRBD1; V gene: TRBV29-1; clone size: .; CDR3 DNA: TGCAGCGTTGAACTTCCGGGACAGCCTAACTATGGCTACACCTTC; CDR3 protein: CSVELPGQPNYGYTF
CDR3 length: 12; J gene: TRBJ2-7; D gene: .; V gene: TRBV29-1; clone size: .; CDR3 DNA: TGCAGCGTTGAAGTGGGAGCAGGGGAGCAGTACTTC; CDR3 protein: CSVEVGAGEQYF
CDR3 length: 12; J gene: TRBJ2-4; D gene: .; V gene: TRBV20-1; clone size: once; CDR3 DNA: TGCAGTGGTCGACTCGGCCAAAACATTCAGTACTTC; CDR3 protein: CSGRLGQNIQYF
CDR3 length: 13; J gene: TRBJ1-2; D gene: .; V gene: TRBV29-1; clone size: .; CDR3 DNA: TGCAGCGCCGCGGACAGTGGAAACTATGGCTACACCTTC; CDR3 protein: CSAADSGNYGYTF
CDR3 length: 14; J gene: TRBJ2-3; D gene: .; V gene: TRBV7-2; clone size: .; CDR3 DNA: TGTGCCAGCACCGCCACCCAGGCGGGAGATACGCAGTATTTT; CDR3 protein: CASTATQAGDTQYF
CDR3 length: 18; J gene: TRBJ2-6; D gene: TRBD2; V gene: TRBV7-2; clone size: .; CDR3 DNA: TGTGCCAGCAGCTTCCTAGCGGGAGGGTTATTTGGGGCCAACGTCCTGACTTTC; CDR3 protein: CASSFLAGGLFGANVLTF
CDR3 length: 16; J gene: TRBJ2-3; D gene: .; V gene: TRBV7-2; clone size: .; CDR3 DNA: TGTGCCAGCAGCTTAGTCGGGACGAAAATCACAGATACGCAGTATTTT; CDR3 protein: CASSLVGTKITDTQYF
CDR3 length: 14; J gene: TRBJ2-1; D gene: TRBD2; V gene: TRBV6-2/TRBV6-3; clone size: .; CDR3 DNA: TGTGCCAGCAGAACTAGCGGGAGAAAGAATGAGCAGTTCTTC; CDR3 protein: CASRTSGRKNEQFF
CDR3 length: 13; J gene: TRBJ2-7; D gene: .; V gene: TRBV12-3/TRBV12-4; clone size: .; CDR3 DNA: TGTGCCAGCAGTTACGTGCACCCCGGGGAGCAGTACTTC; CDR3 protein: CASSYVHPGEQYF
CDR3 length: 13; J gene: TRBJ2-4; D gene: .; V gene: TRBV12-3/TRBV12-4; clone size: .; CDR3 DNA: TGTGCCAGCAGTCCCGGCCCCAAAAACATTCAGTACTTC; CDR3 protein: CASSPGPKNIQYF
CDR3 length: 13; J gene: TRBJ1-5; D gene: .; V gene: TRBV4-3; clone size: .; CDR3 DNA: TGCGCCAGCAGCCAGGCCCTACGGGAGCCCCAGCATTTT; CDR3 protein: CASSQALREPQHF
CDR3 length: 14; J gene: TRBJ2-6; D gene: .; V gene: TRBV9; clone size: .; CDR3 DNA: TGTGCCAGCAGCGTAGCTTACGGGGCCAACGTCCTGACTTTC; CDR3 protein: CASSVAYGANVLTF
CDR3 length: 15; J gene: TRBJ1-1; D gene: .; V gene: TRBV5-1; clone size: once; CDR3 DNA: TGCGCCAGCGCCCTTGGCGGTGTCTTGAACACTGAAGCTTTCTTT; CDR3 protein: CASALGGVLNTEAFF
CDR3 length: 13; J gene: TRBJ2-7; D gene: .; V gene: TRBV12-3/TRBV12-4; clone size: .; CDR3 DNA: TGTGCCAGCACCTTATTTTCAGGGGATGAGCAGTACTTC; CDR3 protein: CASTLFSGDEQYF
CDR3 length: 17; J gene: TRBJ1-6; D gene: .; V gene: TRBV27; clone size: .; CDR3 DNA: TGTGCCAGCAGTTTAAACCCGCCAGGCTCCTATAATTCACCCCTCCACTTT; CDR3 protein: CASSLNPPGSYNSPLHF
CDR3 length: 17; J gene: TRBJ2-4; D gene: .; V gene: TRBV28; clone size: .; CDR3 DNA: TGTGCCAGCAGTCTCCATGCGTCGGGAGATTCCAAAAACATTCAGTACTTC; CDR3 protein: CASSLHASGDSKNIQYF
CDR3 length: 16; J gene: TRBJ2-3; D gene: TRBD1; V gene: TRBV3-1; clone size: .; CDR3 DNA: TGTGCCAGCAGCCAGGGACGGACAGGGGGGTCAGATACGCAGTATTTT; CDR3 protein: CASSQGRTGGSDTQYF
CDR3 length: 14; J gene: TRBJ2-6; D gene: .; V gene: TRBV12-3/TRBV12-4; clone size: .; CDR3 DNA: TGTGCCAGCAGTTTAGGAGTCGGTGGCAACGTCCTGACTTTC; CDR3 protein: CASSLGVGGNVLTF
CDR3 length: 15; J gene: TRBJ2-1; D gene: .; V gene: TRBV14; clone size: .; CDR3 DNA: TGTGCCAGCAGCCAGGACTTGACACCCTACAATGAGCAGTTCTTC; CDR3 protein: CASSQDLTPYNEQFF
CDR3 length: 13; J gene: TRBJ1-2; D gene: .; V gene: TRBV6-1; clone size: .; CDR3 DNA: TGTGCCAGCAGCGGTGGACAGAACTATGGCTACACCTTC; CDR3 protein: CASSGGQNYGYTF
CDR3 length: 13; J gene: TRBJ2-7; D gene: TRBD1; V gene: TRBV27; clone size: few; CDR3 DNA: TGTGCCAGCAGTTTCCGGGACAGTTACGAGCAGTACTTC; CDR3 protein: CASSFRDSYEQYF
CDR3 length: 14; J gene: TRBJ2-1; D gene: .; V gene: TRBV7-2; clone size: .; CDR3 DNA: TGTGCCAGCAGCCCCGGAGGGACCTACAATGAGCAGTTCTTC; CDR3 protein: CASSPGGTYNEQFF
CDR3 length: 13; J gene: TRBJ2-5; D gene: .; V gene: TRBV7-9; clone size: once; CDR3 DNA: TGTGCCAGCAGCTTTTACGGCGGGGAGACCCAGTACTTC; CDR3 protein: CASSFYGGETQYF
CDR3 length: 13; J gene: TRBJ2-3; D gene: .; V gene: TRBV4-1; clone size: .; CDR3 DNA: TGCGCCAGCAGCCAAGCAATCCTGGATACGCAGTATTTT; CDR3 protein: CASSQAILDTQYF
CDR3 length: 14; J gene: TRBJ1-2; D gene: TRBD1; V gene: TRBV24-1; clone size: .; CDR3 DNA: TGTGCCACCAGTGATAATCAGGGGGACTATGGCTACACCTTC; CDR3 protein: CATSDNQGDYGYTF
CDR3 length: 16; J gene: TRBJ2-7; D gene: TRBD2; V gene: TRBV4-2; clone size: .; CDR3 DNA: TGTGCCAGCAGCCAAGATGGACAGACTAGCGCCTACGAGCAGTACTTC; CDR3 protein: CASSQDGQTSAYEQYF
CDR3 length: 16; J gene: TRBJ2-2; D gene: TRBD1; V gene: TRBV20-1; clone size: .; CDR3 DNA: TGCAGTGCTAGAGAAATGAAGGGGGCGCGGACCGGGGAGCTGTTTTTT; CDR3 protein: CSAREMKGARTGELFF
CDR3 length: 13; J gene: TRBJ2-1; D gene: .; V gene: TRBV7-7; clone size: .; CDR3 DNA: TGTGCCAGCAGCCGGGACTCCCTCGATGAGCAGTTCTTC; CDR3 protein: CASSRDSLDEQFF
CDR3 length: 14; J gene: TRBJ2-3; D gene: .; V gene: TRBV14; clone size: .; CDR3 DNA: TGTGCCAGCAGCGAAACCCGACGGACCCAGACGCAGTATTTT; CDR3 protein: CASSETRRTQTQYF
CDR3 length: 13; J gene: TRBJ1-1; D gene: .; V gene: TRBV25-1; clone size: .; CDR3 DNA: TGTGCCAGCAGTCGGGTGGGACCGAGTGAAGCTTTCTTT; CDR3 protein: CASSRVGPSEAFF
CDR3 length: 13; J gene: TRBJ2-5; D gene: TRBD2; V gene: TRBV29-1; clone size: once; CDR3 DNA: TGCAGCGTTGGAGGGACTAGAGGCGAGACCCAGTACTTC; CDR3 protein: CSVGGTRGETQYF
CDR3 length: 17; J gene: TRBJ1-1; D gene: .; V gene: TRBV30; clone size: .; CDR3 DNA: TGTGCCTGGAGTGTTCCCTGGAAGGGGGTCATGAACACTGAAGCTTTCTTT; CDR3 protein: CAWSVPWKGVMNTEAFF
CDR3 length: 15; J gene: TRBJ1-2; D gene: .; V gene: TRBV6-5; clone size: .; CDR3 DNA: TGTGCCAGCAGTTTACCTGGGGACGGATACTATGGCTACACCTTC; CDR3 protein: CASSLPGDGYYGYTF